This TCR beta chain was documented in a study of T cell responses to AZD1222 COVID-19 vaccine (dated by TCRdb to 2020 to 2022). Turning to the overall study: TCR sequencing covered 233 trial participants: 200 to 220 given two doses of AZD1222 and 26 given two doses of MenACWY control vaccine. Trial participants were enrolled by age into subgroups of 18-55, 56-69 and 70-plus years, and about 150, 27 and 61 TCR-sequenced participants, respectively, were included in these subgroups.

The CDR3 regions of human TCRbeta chains were subjected to immunosequencing. In the source study's methods: TCRs in the repertoires were compared against a reference library of SARS-CoV-2-specific TCRs that had been generated with the MIRA antigen-specificity platform. Breadth was defined as the fraction of unique TCRs that were SARS-CoV-2-associated, and depth was defined as the fraction of total T cells that were SARS-CoV-2-associated. Using the MIRA data, each spike-specific TCR was mapped to the spike region that the TCR reacts to and placed in a CD4 or CD8 class. Log10-transformed breadth and depth values were compared by one-way ANOVA with Sidak's multiple comparisons tests. Held by TCRdb, this immuneACCESS table contains in-frame sequences only and omits some clones. Under half of the omission traces to an unresolved V gene where checked; the cause of the rest is unknown. The V and J calls and clone size were taken over from that table, and D and trimming were inferred from the DNA. Here the sample has approximately 170,000 clones; around nine tenths occur a single time. In total, the top ten clones hold around 1% of the sample.

Note on this clone: Its antigen is not yet known. Per-base qualities were not stored, and no clone one base away is much larger. Within the sample, other DNA sequences also encode this same CDR3.

General findings and caveats noted by the study authors: Most participants were white British and females outnumbered males, and the authors suggested that clonal diversity may have been underestimated. Reportedly, close to half of the unique spike-specific TCRs recognized epitopes lying outside the regions that are mutated in the B.1.351 and B.1.1.7 variants. Conclusions about previously exposed vaccinees are limited because only five to seven AZD1222 recipients were SARS-CoV-2 seropositive at baseline. The 56-69-year group was small, and its depth increase did not reach significance, likely because of low power. After two AZD1222 doses, both the breadth and the depth of spike-specific TCRs were significantly higher than at day 0 and than in MenACWY recipients. Vaccine-associated CD4 TCRs spanned the whole spike protein, with dominant responses in regions 160-218 and 743-854. No day 14 peak-response samples were available, so repertoires were characterized only after the peak T cell response.

Relative to germline, V is 4 bases shorter and J is 2 bases shorter, with 8 bases between their ends. CDR1 MNHEY and CDR2 SVGEGT were looked up in the germline V gene. The CDR3 numbers 13 residues from cysteine through phenylalanine. Only the CDR3 region is kept as DNA, spanning 39 bases read in frame from base 1. The sample's time point label, in plain terms: about 28 days (+/-7) after the second vaccine dose. AZD1222 recipients with second doses at about 4 weeks or about 12 weeks were pooled, because spike-specific TCR depth and breadth did not differ between schedules. Vaccinee samples were obtained from the UK trials COV001 and COV002, which included a single-blind randomized controlled phase 2/3 trial of AZD1222 (ChAdOx1 nCoV-19) in healthy adults. Trial participant PBMC samples were collected at day 0 and day 28 after the second dose for TCRbeta chain sequencing.

In this chain, TRBV6-2 or TRBV6-3 is recombined with TRBJ1-1; no D gene can be assigned with confidence. This TCR was sampled from an adult who received the AZD1222 COVID-19 vaccine. Sequenced material: peripheral blood, taken 28 days after the second AZD1222 dose. The CDR3 protein is CASSLDGNTEAFF. The DNA sequence follows: TGTGCCAGCAGTTTAGACGGCAACACTGAAGCTTTCTTT.